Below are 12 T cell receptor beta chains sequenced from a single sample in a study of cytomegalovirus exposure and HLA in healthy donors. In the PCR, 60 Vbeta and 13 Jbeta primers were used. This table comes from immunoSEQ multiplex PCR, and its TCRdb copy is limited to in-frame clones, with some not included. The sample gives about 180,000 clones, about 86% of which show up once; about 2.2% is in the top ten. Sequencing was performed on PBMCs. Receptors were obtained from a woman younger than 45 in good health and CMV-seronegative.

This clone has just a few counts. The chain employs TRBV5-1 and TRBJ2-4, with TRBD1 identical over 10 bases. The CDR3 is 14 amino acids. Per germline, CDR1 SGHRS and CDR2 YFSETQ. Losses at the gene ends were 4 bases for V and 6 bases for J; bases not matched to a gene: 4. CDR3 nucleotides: TGCGCCAGCAGCATGGGACAGGGGCCAAACATTCAGTACTTC. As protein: CASSMGQGPNIQYF.

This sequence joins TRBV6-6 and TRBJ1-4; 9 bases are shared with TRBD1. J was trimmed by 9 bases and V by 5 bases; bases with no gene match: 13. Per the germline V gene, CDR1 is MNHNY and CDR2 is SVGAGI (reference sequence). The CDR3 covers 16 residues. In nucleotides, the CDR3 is TGTGCCAGCAGTGCAGATAGGGACAGGGATTGGAAAAAACTGTTTTTT. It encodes CASSADRDRDWKKLFF.

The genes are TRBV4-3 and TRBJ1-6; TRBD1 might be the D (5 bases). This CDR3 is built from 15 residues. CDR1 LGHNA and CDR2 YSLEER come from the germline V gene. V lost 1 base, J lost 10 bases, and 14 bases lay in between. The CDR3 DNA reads TGCGCCAGCAGCCAAGGTATTCAGGGCGAATCACCCCTCCACTTT. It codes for CASSQGIQGESPLHF.

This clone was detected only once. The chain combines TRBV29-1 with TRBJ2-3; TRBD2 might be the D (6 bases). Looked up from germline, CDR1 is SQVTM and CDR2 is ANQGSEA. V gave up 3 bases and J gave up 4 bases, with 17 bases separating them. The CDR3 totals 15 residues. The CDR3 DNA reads TGCAGCGTTGACCGAACCCTTGGGAGGCCAGATACGCAGTATTTT. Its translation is CSVDRTLGRPDTQYF.

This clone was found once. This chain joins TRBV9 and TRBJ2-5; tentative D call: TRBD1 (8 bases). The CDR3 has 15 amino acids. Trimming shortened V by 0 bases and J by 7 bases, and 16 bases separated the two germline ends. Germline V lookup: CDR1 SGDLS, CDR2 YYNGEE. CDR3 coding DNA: TGTGCCAGCAGCGTAGGGGACTACGACAGGGGGACCCAGTACTTC. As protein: CASSVGDYDRGTQYF.

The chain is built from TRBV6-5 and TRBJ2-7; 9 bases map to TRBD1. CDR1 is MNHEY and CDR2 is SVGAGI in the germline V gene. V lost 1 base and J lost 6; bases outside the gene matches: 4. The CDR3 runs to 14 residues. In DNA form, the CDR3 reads TGTGCCAGCAGTTACTTGGACAGGGGTTCCGAGCAGTACTTC. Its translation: CASSYLDRGSEQYF.

The chain's CDR3 is CASSRSGGAGLERETQYF. The DNA of the CDR3 is TGTGCCAGCAGCCGTAGCGGGGGGGCGGGTCTTGAACGGGAGACCCAGTACTTC. This chain links TRBV7-2 with TRBJ2-5; 11 bases agree with TRBD2. In germline, CDR1 is SGHTA, CDR2 FQGNSA. The CDR3 runs 18 residues. V dropped 5 bases and J dropped 5; count of bases not matched to a gene: 16. Full variable domain (missing parts from reference TRBV7-2 and TRBJ2-5): GAGVSQSPSNKVTEKGKDVELRCDPISGHTALYWYRQSLGQGLEFLIYFQGNSAPDKSGLPSDRFSAERTGGSVSTLTIQRTQQEDSAVYLCASSRSGGAGLERETQYFGPGTRLLVL.

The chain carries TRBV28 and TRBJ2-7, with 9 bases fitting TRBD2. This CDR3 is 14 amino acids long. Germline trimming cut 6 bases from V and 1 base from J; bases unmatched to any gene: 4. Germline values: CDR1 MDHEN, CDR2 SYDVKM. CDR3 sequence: CASSRTSESYEQYF. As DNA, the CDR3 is TGTGCCAGCAGCCGGACTAGCGAATCCTACGAGCAGTACTTC.

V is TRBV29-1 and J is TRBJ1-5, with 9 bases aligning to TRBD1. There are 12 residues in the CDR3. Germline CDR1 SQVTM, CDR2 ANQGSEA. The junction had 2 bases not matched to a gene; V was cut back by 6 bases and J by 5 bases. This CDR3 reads CSVRQGDQPQHF. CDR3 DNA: TGCAGCGTCCGACAGGGGGATCAGCCCCAGCATTTT.

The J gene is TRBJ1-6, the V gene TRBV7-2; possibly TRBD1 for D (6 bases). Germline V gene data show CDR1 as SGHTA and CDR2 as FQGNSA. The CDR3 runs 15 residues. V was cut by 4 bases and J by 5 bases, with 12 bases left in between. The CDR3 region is CASSSTGTNNSPLHF. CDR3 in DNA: TGTGCCAGCAGCTCGACCGGGACAAATAATTCACCCCTCCACTTT.

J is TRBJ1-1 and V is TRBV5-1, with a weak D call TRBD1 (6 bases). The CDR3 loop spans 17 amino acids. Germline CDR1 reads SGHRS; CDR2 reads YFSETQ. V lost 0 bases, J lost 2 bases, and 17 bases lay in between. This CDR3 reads CASSLGLTGNRNTEAFF. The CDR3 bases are TGCGCCAGCAGCTTGGGGCTAACAGGGAATAGAAACACTGAAGCTTTCTTT.

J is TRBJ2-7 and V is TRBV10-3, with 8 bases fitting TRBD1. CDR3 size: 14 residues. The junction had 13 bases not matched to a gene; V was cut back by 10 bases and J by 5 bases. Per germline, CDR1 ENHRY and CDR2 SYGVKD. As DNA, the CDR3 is TGTGCCACGAGAGCTACCGGGACAGGAGACGAGCAGTACTTC. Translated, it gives CATRATGTGDEQYF.